This T cell receptor beta chain was captured in a study of Ad26.COV2.S vaccination and SARS-CoV-2 variants. Points from the study as a whole: Post-vaccination breadth of spike-specific CD8+ and CD4+ T cell responses was reportedly substantial. Researchers reported similar non-spike TCR breadth in vaccine and placebo recipients. Measures of TCR breadth and depth may have fallen short of total T cell responses. Vaccinees displayed broader spike-specific TCR repertoires than placebo recipients.

On this clone itself: Its antigen is as yet unknown.

Measured with immunoSEQ multiplex PCR; TCRdb has only the in-frame clones, and not every one. The sample records under 150,000 clones, approximately 90% being singletons. The TCR was taken from a human donor who had recovered from COVID-19. The sequencing used peripheral blood, collected after recovery from COVID-19.

The CDR3 loop is CASSPIGQVRSPLHF. The CDR3, as DNA: TGTGCCAGCAGCCCTATAGGACAGGTTCGCTCACCCCTCCACTTT. The V gene is TRBV13, the J gene TRBJ1-6, with 7 positions matching TRBD1. The CDR3 has 15 residues. In germline, CDR1 is PRHDT, CDR2 FYEKMQ (reference sequence). V dropped 5 bases and J dropped 10; count of bases not matched to a gene: 11. Variable domain in full (rest from reference TRBV13 and TRBJ1-6): AAGVIQSPRHLIKEKRETATLKCYPIPRHDTVYWYQQGPGQDPQFLISFYEKMQSDKGSIPDRFSAQQFSDYHSELNMSSLELGDSALYFCASSPIGQVRSPLHFGNGTRLTVT.